These 12 T cell receptor beta chains were all obtained from the same sample, sequenced in a study of blood T cell repertoires in COVID-19. Sequencing was performed with immunoSEQ multiplex PCR; in TCRdb, only in-frame clones are kept and a portion is missing. The sample gives 90,000 to 150,000 clones, 70% to 80% of which show up once; around 5.9% is in the top ten. The sample taken for sequencing was peripheral blood. These receptors all come from a man between 65 and 79 years old with acute or convalescent COVID-19.

The chain combines TRBV3-1 (or the pseudogene TRBV3-2) with TRBJ2-3; TRBD2 matches at 10 bases. The J segment lost 7 bases and the V segment lost 2 bases, leaving 12 bases of the junction unmatched. CDR1 is LGHDT, CDR2 YNNKEL, per germline (reference sequence). The CDR3 spans 17 residues. DNA for the CDR3: TGTGCCAGCAGCCAACTCGAGCGGGGGGGCAGGAGGAATACGCAGTATTTT. Protein: CASSQLERGGRRNTQYF.

V and J are TRBV9 and TRBJ1-3, with TRBD1 identical over 9 bases. The ends lost 3 bases at V and 3 bases at J; junction bases unmatched: 4. This CDR3 region has 15 residues. Per germline, CDR1 SGDLS and CDR2 YYNGEE. For the CDR3, the DNA is TGTGCCAGCAGCGACAGGGGGCAAATTGGAAACACCATATATTTT. This sequence encodes CASSDRGQIGNTIYF. Variable domain in full (rest from reference TRBV9 and TRBJ1-3): DSGVTQTPKHLITATGQRVTLRCSPRSGDLSVYWYQQSLDQGLQFLIQYYNGEERAKGNILERFSAQQFPDLHSELNLSSLELGDSALYFCASSDRGQIGNTIYFGEGSWLTVV.

The V gene is TRBV6-2 or TRBV6-3, the J gene TRBJ2-7, with TRBD1 matching 7 bases. Germline CDR1 reads MNHEY; CDR2 reads SVGEGT. The CDR3 contains 13 residues. The ends lost 4 bases at V and 1 base at J; junction bases unmatched: 1. Here the CDR3 DNA reads TGTGCCAGCAGTTGGGGACAGTCCTACGAGCAGTACTTC. Protein product: CASSWGQSYEQYF.

V is TRBV18 and J is TRBJ2-4; TRBD1 aligns across 8 bases. This CDR3 spans 14 amino acids. CDR1 is KGHSH and CDR2 is LQKENI in the germline V gene. Germline trimming cut 4 bases from V and 6 bases from J; bases unmatched to any gene: 5. The CDR3 DNA follows: TGTGCCAGCTCACAAGGACAGGGCGGAAACATTCAGTACTTC. This codes for CASSQGQGGNIQYF.

The chain has TRBV6-5 and TRBJ1-3, with D possibly matching TRBD1 (6 bases). Germline loops: CDR1 MNHEY, CDR2 SVGAGI. Trimming pared 6 bases from V and 0 bases from J, leaving 12 bases between. This CDR3 has 15 residues. The CDR3 region has the DNA TGTGCCAGCAGCGGGACATTCAGCTCTGGAAACACCATATATTTT. Amino acids: CASSGTFSSGNTIYF.

Written as DNA, the CDR3 is TGTGCCAGCAGCGCGTCTAGCGAGCAGTACTTC. Residues: CASSASSEQYF. V gene TRBV5-6 combines with J gene TRBJ2-7; D uncertain. The CDR3 contains 11 residues. Trimming took off 4 bases at V and 6 bases at J, with 8 bases between the two ends. The germline V gene has CDR1 SGHDT and CDR2 YYEEEE. The whole variable domain, remainder taken from reference TRBV5-6 and TRBJ2-7, is DAGVTQSPTHLIKTRGQQVTLRCSPKSGHDTVSWYQQALGQGPQFIFQYYEEEERQRGNFPDRFSGHQFPNYSSELNVNALLLGDSALYLCASSASSEQYFGPGTRLTVT.

This clone was picked up a small number of times. V usage is TRBV7-8 and J usage is TRBJ2-4; 7 nucleotides align to TRBD1. CDR1 SGHVS and CDR2 FQNEAQ come from the germline V gene. The CDR3 totals 13 residues. The junction had 5 bases not matched to a gene; V was cut back by 5 bases and J by 7 bases. This chain's CDR3 is CASSLGGNNIQYF. Here the CDR3 DNA reads TGTGCCAGCAGCCTAGGGGGCAATAACATTCAGTACTTC.

This sequence joins TRBV5-1 and TRBJ1-1; 7 bases fit TRBD1. With 3 bases clipped from V and 6 bases from J, the junction kept 5 bases outside the gene matches. The germline gives CDR1 SGHRS, CDR2 YFSETQ. This CDR3 is 13 amino acids long. The CDR3 spells CASSYSGQAEAFF. The CDR3 nucleotides read TGCGCCAGCAGCTACTCCGGACAGGCTGAAGCTTTCTTT.

The chain links TRBV7-9 to TRBJ2-7; TRBD2 agrees at 10 bases. The CDR3 has 16 residues. Germline assignment: CDR1 SEHNR and CDR2 FQNEAQ (reference sequence). V dropped 8 bases and J dropped 0; count of bases not matched to a gene: 10. This CDR3 reads CASRKASGGSSYEQYF. CDR3 sequence (DNA): TGTGCCAGCCGTAAGGCTAGCGGGGGATCCTCCTACGAGCAGTACTTC.

This chain uses TRBV4-1 with TRBJ2-1; 8 bases are a match to TRBD1. The length of the CDR3 is 16 residues. Germline CDR1 and CDR2: MGHRA and YSYEKL. The ends lost 5 bases at V and 6 bases at J; junction bases unmatched: 12. The CDR3 DNA is TGCGCCAGCAGCAGGTTTAGGGACAGGTCAGCCAATGAGCAGTTCTTC. The encoded protein is CASSRFRDRSANEQFF.

The chain uses TRBV15 and TRBJ1-2, with 10 bases fitting TRBD1. The germline V gene has CDR1 LNHNV and CDR2 YYDKDF (reference sequence). The CDR3 totals 16 residues. The J segment lost 4 bases and the V segment lost 1 base, leaving 6 bases of the junction unmatched. CDR3 in amino acids: CATSRVRQGASYGYTF. The CDR3 DNA is TGTGCCACCAGCAGAGTTAGACAGGGGGCGAGCTATGGCTACACCTTC.

The V and J genes are TRBV7-2 and TRBJ1-2; D remains ambiguous. Deletions cut 5 bases from V and 0 bases from J, with 7 bases between. The CDR3 sequence is 13 residues long. Germline V gene data show CDR1 as SGHTA and CDR2 as FQGNSA. Written as DNA, the CDR3 is TGTGCCAGCAGCATTTTAGCTAACTATGGCTACACCTTC. Its protein is CASSILANYGYTF.